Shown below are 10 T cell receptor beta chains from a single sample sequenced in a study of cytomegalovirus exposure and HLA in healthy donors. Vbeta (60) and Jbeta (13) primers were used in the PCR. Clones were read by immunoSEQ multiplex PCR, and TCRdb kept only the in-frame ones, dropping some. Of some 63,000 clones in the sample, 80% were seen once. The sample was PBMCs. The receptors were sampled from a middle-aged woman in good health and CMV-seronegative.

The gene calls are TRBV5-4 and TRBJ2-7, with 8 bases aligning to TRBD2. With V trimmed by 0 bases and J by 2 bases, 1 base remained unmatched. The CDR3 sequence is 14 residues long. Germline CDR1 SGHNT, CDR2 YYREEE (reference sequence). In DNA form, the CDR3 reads TGTGCCAGCAGCTTGGCGGGAGGGGCCTACGAGCAGTACTTC. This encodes CASSLAGGAYEQYF.

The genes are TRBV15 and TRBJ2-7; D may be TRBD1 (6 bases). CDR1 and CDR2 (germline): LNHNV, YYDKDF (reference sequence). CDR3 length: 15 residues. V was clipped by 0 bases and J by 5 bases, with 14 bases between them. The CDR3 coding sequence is TGTGCCACCAGCAGAGATTCAGGGGAGAGCGACGAGCAGTACTTC. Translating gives CATSRDSGESDEQYF. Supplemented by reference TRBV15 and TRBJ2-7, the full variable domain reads DAMVIQNPRYQVTQFGKPVTLSCSQTLNHNVMYWYQQKSSQAPKLLFHYYDKDFNNEADTPDNFQSRRPNTSFCFLDIRSPGLGDTAMYLCATSRDSGESDEQYFGPGTRLTVT.

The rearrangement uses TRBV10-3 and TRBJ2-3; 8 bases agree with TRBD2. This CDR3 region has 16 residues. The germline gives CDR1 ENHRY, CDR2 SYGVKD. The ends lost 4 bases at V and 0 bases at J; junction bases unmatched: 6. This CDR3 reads CAISGRAGVSTDTQYF. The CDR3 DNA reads TGTGCCATCAGTGGTAGAGCGGGGGTGAGCACAGATACGCAGTATTTT.

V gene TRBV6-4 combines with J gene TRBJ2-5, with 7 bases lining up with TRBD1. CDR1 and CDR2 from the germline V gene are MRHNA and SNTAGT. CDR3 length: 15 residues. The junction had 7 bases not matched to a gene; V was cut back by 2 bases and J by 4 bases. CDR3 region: CASSDNGQAGETQYF. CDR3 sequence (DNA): TGTGCCAGCAGTGACAACGGACAGGCGGGAGAGACCCAGTACTTC.

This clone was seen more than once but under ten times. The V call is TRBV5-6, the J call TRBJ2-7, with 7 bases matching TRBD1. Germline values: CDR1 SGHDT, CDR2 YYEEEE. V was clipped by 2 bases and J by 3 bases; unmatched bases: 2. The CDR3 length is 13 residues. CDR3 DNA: TGTGCCAGCAGCTTTGGGACAGACTACGAGCAGTACTTC. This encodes CASSFGTDYEQYF.

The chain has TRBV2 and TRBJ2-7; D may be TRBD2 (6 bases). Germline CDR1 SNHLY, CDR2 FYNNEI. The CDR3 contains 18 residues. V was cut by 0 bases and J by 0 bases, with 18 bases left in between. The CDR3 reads CASSEAPGTFRSSYEQYF. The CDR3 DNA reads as TGTGCCAGCAGTGAAGCGCCTGGGACTTTCCGGAGCTCCTACGAGCAGTACTTC.

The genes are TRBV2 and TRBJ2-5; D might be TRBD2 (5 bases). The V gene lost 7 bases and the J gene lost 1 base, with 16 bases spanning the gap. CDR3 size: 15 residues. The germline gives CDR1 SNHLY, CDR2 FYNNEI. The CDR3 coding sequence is TGTGCCAGCAATGGACTGAATACTCTCCAAGAGACCCAGTACTTC. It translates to CASNGLNTLQETQYF.

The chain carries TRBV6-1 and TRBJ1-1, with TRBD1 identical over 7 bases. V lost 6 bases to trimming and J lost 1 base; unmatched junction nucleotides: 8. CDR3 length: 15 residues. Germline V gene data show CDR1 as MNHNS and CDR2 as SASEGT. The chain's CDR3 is CASRGQIGSNTEAFF. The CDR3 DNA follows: TGTGCCAGCAGGGGACAGATTGGGTCGAACACTGAAGCTTTCTTT.

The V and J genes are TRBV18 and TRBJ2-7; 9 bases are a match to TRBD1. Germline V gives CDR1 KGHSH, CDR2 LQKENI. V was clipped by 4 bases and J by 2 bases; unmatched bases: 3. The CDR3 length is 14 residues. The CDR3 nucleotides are TGTGCCAGCTCACTTGGGACAGGGACCTACGAGCAGTACTTC. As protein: CASSLGTGTYEQYF. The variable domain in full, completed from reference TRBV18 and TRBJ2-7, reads NAGVMQNPRHLVRRRGQEARLRCSPMKGHSHVYWYRQLPEEGLKFMVYLQKENIIDESGMPKERFSAEFPKEGPSILRIQQVVRGDSAAYFCASSLGTGTYEQYFGPGTRLTVT.

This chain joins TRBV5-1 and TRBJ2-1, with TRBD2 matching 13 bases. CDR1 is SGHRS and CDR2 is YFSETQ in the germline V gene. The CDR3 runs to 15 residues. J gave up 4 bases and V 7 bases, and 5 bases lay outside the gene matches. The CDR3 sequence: CASGTSGARYNEQFF. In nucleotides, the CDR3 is TGCGCCAGCGGGACTAGCGGGGCAAGGTACAATGAGCAGTTCTTC.